This TCR beta chain was sequenced for a study of PD-L1 blockade in urothelial cancer. The CDR3 is made up of 18 amino acids. The V segment lost 3 bases and the J segment 0 bases; nucleotides outside the gene matches: 11. The germline V gene encodes CDR1 KGHSH and CDR2 LQKENI. Time point indicated: peripheral blood 6 weeks after treatment start. PCRs were each spiked with synthetic TCR analog templates. Method: immunoSEQ multiplex PCR; TCRdb's copy keeps in-frame clones and lacks some. The sample consists of tens of thousands of clones, more than 85% of them appearing once. The chain joins TRBV18 to TRBJ1-3; 7 bases map to TRBD1. This receptor was taken from an elderly woman with urothelial cancer. The starting material was PBMCs, obtained around atezolizumab (anti-PD-L1) treatment. The CDR3 loop is CASSPFPGGSSSGNTIYF. The CDR3 bases are TGTGCCAGCTCACCGTTCCCAGGGGGTTCGAGCTCTGGAAACACCATATATTTT.